This TCR beta chain was sequenced during a study of T cell responses to AZD1222 COVID-19 vaccine (dated by TCRdb to the early 2020s). Broadly, across the study: AZD1222 recipients with second doses at about 4 weeks or about 12 weeks were pooled, because spike-specific TCR depth and breadth did not differ between schedules. A total of about 230 trial participants underwent TCR sequencing, of whom 200 to 220 received two doses of AZD1222 and about 25 received two doses of the MenACWY control vaccine. Enrollment into the trials was organized by age into subgroups of 18-55, 56-69 and 70-plus years, and those subgroups contained roughly 150, 30 and 60 TCR-sequenced participants, respectively.

The time point label corresponds to: baseline before first vaccination. Samples from vaccinated people were obtained from the UK trials COV001 and COV002, which included a single-blind randomized controlled phase 2/3 trial of AZD1222 (ChAdOx1 nCoV-19) in healthy adults. Trial participant PBMC samples were collected at day 0 and day 28 after the second dose for TCRbeta chain sequencing. Comment on this clone: Its antigen target is currently unknown. The record has no base qualities; no much larger clone is one base away.

The CDR3 regions of human TCRbeta chains were subjected to immunosequencing. The authors' pipeline ran thus. Repertoire TCRs were checked for matches against a reference library of SARS-CoV-2-specific TCRs that had been generated using the MIRA antigen-specificity platform. Breadth was defined as the fraction of unique TCRs that were SARS-CoV-2-associated. Depth was defined as the fraction of total T cells that were SARS-CoV-2-associated. Using the MIRA data, every spike-specific TCR was mapped to the spike region that the TCR reacted to and assigned to either a CD4 or a CD8 class. Log10-transformed breadth and depth values were compared by one-way ANOVA with Sidak's multiple comparisons tests. TCRdb carries this immuneACCESS record with in-frame sequences only. Its versions omit some clonotypes, under half of them owing to an unresolved V gene in the studies checked, with the rest unexplained. V and J calls plus clone size are reproduced from that table; the DNA served to infer D and trimming. The sample data list 150,000 to 200,000 clones, and 90% of these were observed just once. Around 1.5% of the sample is taken by the ten largest.

What the study reported, not specific to this receptor: Because no day 14 peak-response samples were available, repertoires were characterized only after the peak T cell response. Conclusions about previously exposed vaccinees are limited, since just five or six AZD1222 recipients were seropositive for SARS-CoV-2 at baseline. Participants were mostly white British and included more females than males, and it was suggested by the authors that clonal diversity may have been underestimated. The 56-69-year group was small, and its depth increase did not reach significance, likely because of low power. Reportedly, close to half of the unique spike-specific TCRs recognized epitopes lying outside the regions that are mutated in the B.1.351 and B.1.1.7 variants. A significant rise in spike-specific TCR breadth and depth was observed after two AZD1222 doses relative to day 0 and relative to MenACWY recipients. The whole spike protein was spanned by vaccine-associated CD4 TCRs, and dominant responses were seen in regions 160-218 and 743-854.

The material sequenced was peripheral blood, taken on day 0 of AZD1222 vaccination. The source is an adult in good health.

CDR3 sequence: CASSKPGTFQPQHF. DNA sequence: TGTGCCAGCAGTAAACCCGGGACATTCCAGCCCCAGCATTTT. This receptor chain uses TRBV28 and TRBJ1-5; the D gene is perhaps TRBD1, on 6 matching bases. The cysteine opens and the phenylalanine closes a CDR3 of 14 amino acids. Only CDR3 DNA is held: 42 bases, read in frame from base 1. V is clipped by 5 bases and J by 7 bases, and the sequence between their germline boundaries is 15 bases long. Taken from the germline V gene, the CDR1 and CDR2 loops are MDHEN and SYDVKM.